The 5 T cell receptor beta chains listed next were all sequenced from one sample in a study of blood T cell repertoires in COVID-19. TCRdb's table, derived via immunoSEQ multiplex PCR, lists solely in-frame clones and lacks some. The sample comprises over 250,000 clones, 87% of which are singletons, and 1.5% rests with the top ten. Sequencing was carried out using peripheral blood. The source is a woman in her thirties or forties who had recovered from COVID-19.

The chain has TRBV27 and TRBJ2-3; the match to TRBD2 covers 8 bases. The CDR3 has 16 residues. Germline V CDR1 and CDR2: MNHEY, SMNVEV (reference sequence). Germline trimming cut 6 bases from V and 5 bases from J; bases unmatched to any gene: 13. This chain's CDR3 is CASSLLSGLARDTQYF. The CDR3 bases are TGTGCCAGCAGCTTACTGTCCGGACTAGCAAGAGATACGCAGTATTTT.

The chain uses TRBV28 and TRBJ2-5, with a possible D match to TRBD1 (6 bases). Looked up from germline, CDR1 is MDHEN and CDR2 is SYDVKM. V was pared by 4 bases and J by 4 bases, with 10 bases between. This CDR3 has 13 amino acids. The CDR3 bases are TGTGCCAGCAGTTCCTTGACAGGAGAGACCCAGTACTTC. Translation: CASSSLTGETQYF.

The chain employs TRBV5-1 and TRBJ2-5; a possible D gene is TRBD2 (5 bases). CDR1 is SGHRS and CDR2 is YFSETQ in the germline V gene. Between the trimmed V and J ends, which lost 1 base and 6 bases, there was a span of 10 bases. The CDR3 consists of 13 residues. The CDR3, as DNA: TGCGCCAGCAGCTTGTTTGAGGGCAAGACCCAGTACTTC. Translated, it gives CASSLFEGKTQYF.

This clone came up a few times. The V gene is TRBV30, the J gene TRBJ2-7; 10 bases fit TRBD1. The V and J ends lost 7 bases and 3 bases, in that order; junction bases with no gene match: 6. CDR1 is GTSNPN, CDR2 SVGIG, per germline (reference sequence). The CDR3 sequence is 13 residues long. The CDR3 sequence: CALTGGLGYEQYF. DNA of the CDR3: TGTGCCTTGACAGGGGGCCTAGGCTACGAGCAGTACTTC.

The V call is TRBV6-5, the J call TRBJ2-2, with a tentative D call TRBD2 (5 bases). Germline V gene data show CDR1 as MNHEY and CDR2 as SVGAGI. The CDR3 sequence is 14 residues long. The V gene lost 6 bases and the J gene lost 0 bases, with 8 bases spanning the gap. CDR3 amino acids: CASSLAPNTGELFF. Here the CDR3 DNA reads TGTGCCAGCAGCTTAGCGCCGAACACCGGGGAGCTGTTTTTT.